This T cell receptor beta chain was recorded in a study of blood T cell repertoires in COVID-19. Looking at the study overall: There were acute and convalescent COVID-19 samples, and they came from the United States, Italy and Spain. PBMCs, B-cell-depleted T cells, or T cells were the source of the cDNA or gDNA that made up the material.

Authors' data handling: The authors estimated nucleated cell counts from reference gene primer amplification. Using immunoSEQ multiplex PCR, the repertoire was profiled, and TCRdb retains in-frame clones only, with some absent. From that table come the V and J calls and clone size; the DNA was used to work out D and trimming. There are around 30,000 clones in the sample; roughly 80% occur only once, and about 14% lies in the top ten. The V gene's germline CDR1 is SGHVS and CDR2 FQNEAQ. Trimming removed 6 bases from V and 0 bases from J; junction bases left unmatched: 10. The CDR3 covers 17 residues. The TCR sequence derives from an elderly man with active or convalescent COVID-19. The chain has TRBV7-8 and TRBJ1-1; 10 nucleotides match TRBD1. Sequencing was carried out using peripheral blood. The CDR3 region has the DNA TGTGCCAGCAGGAGGGGGACAGGGGCCCTCATGAACACTGAAGCTTTCTTT. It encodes CASRRGTGALMNTEAFF.